This TCR beta chain was sequenced for a study of shared clonotypes between healthy human individuals (dated by TCRdb to about 2020). About the investigation overall: The cohort comprised two women and a few men aged 18 to 49 years. For each donor, CD4 naive and CD4 memory were each run on three plates, CD8 naive on two plates, and CD8 memory on one plate. Per donor, leukapheresis produced somewhere between about 0.9 and 9.5 billion PBMCs. Blood TCR repertoires of roughly 5 healthy adults were deeply sequenced to estimate repertoire size and the extent of clonotype sharing between individuals. Different laboratories and diverse techniques were used to prepare libraries and sequence TCR repertoires, to increase sequencing depth and limit assay-specific biases. Study-wide findings and limitations: Naive subsets generally had larger estimated clonotype richness than memory subsets did. Pairwise subsampling led to the expectation that sequencing depth would affect the degree of clonotype sharing among donors. Sampling was restricted to blood, and TCR repertoires in tissue are likely to differ from TCR repertoires in blood. Clonotypes shared by all four sorted-subset donors showed higher generation probabilities than non-shared clonotypes. The genetic and exposure-history diversity represented was limited by the small number of donors. Rarefaction of sorted-subset datasets indicated incomplete sequencing despite the large sequencing depth. Sharing across a handful of donors was observed for 4.5% to 6.5% of naive CD4, over 3% of naive CD8, 2% to 2.5% of memory CD4, and about 0.4% of memory CD8 clonotypes.

Donors were healthy HIV-negative adults with no recently reported acute infections or vaccinations. Every donor was a Caucasian adult living in Nashville, Tennessee, USA. CD4+ T cells were enriched through magnetic negative selection, after which naive cells were positively selected on CD45RA and the remaining negative fraction served as the memory subset. Blood was obtained by leukapheresis, after which PBMCs were separated by Ficoll-Histopaque density gradient centrifugation and cryopreserved in liquid nitrogen vapor phase. Analytical flow cytometry was used to check the purity and quantity of every magnetically sorted T cell population. From each sorted fraction, genomic DNA was isolated and quantified by UV absorbance on a Nanodrop 2000c. Comment on this clone: No cognate antigen has been identified for it. No clone much larger than this one lies a single base away; base qualities are absent.

Using the deep immunoSEQ assay, multiplex PCR amplified TCR CDR3 regions from genomic DNA. Extracted genomic DNA from each cell subset was distributed evenly across all wells of several immunoSEQ 96-well plates, and each plate was treated as a replicate. For sorted subsets, approximately 210 ng of genomic DNA, equivalent to some 30,000 T cell genomes, went into each replicate PCR. Purified libraries were quantified with a Qubit 3.0 fluorometer, sized on a Bioanalyzer 2100, and re-quantified with the KAPA Library Quantification kit. A separate single-read 150-cycle Illumina NextSeq 550 flow cell was used to sequence each immunoSEQ 96-well plate. In the authors' own workflow: Because the immunoSEQ output included only junctional sequences and no quality scores, the filtering could not be the same as the filtering used for full-length reads. Sequences were annotated with PyIR, a Python wrapper for IgBLAST v1.9, and V/J genes and CDR3 were assigned using IMGT germline references. Reads with weak V/J assignments (E-value above 1e-6), missing CDR3, stop codons, out-of-frame junctions, or ambiguous translated residues were removed. A V3J clonotype was defined by an identical inferred V gene, J gene, and CDR3 amino acid sequence. To compute the percentage overlap between repertoires, the number of shared unique clonotypes was divided by the size of the smaller repertoire. Three approaches were used to assess repertoire richness: RTK rarefaction, the Chao1 estimator, and Recon v2.1 estimates of unobserved clonotypes. For all TCRbeta clonotypes obtained by the gDNA method from four donors, generation probabilities were computed with OLGA. TCRdb re-hosts the immuneACCESS table, in-frame sequences only. Its copies lack some clones; in the studies checked, an unresolved V gene accounts for under half of them, and the cause for the rest is not known. D and trimming come from the DNA, and the V and J calls and clone size come from that table. The sample table contains roughly 640,000 clones; only one count was recorded for around 97% of them. The top ten constitute around 0.057% of the sample.

The CDR3 covers 17 residues, taking in both the cysteine and the phenylalanine. The DNA shown is the 51-base CDR3, in frame from base 1. CDR1 is given as ENHRY and CDR2 as SYGVKD, both from the germline V gene. V lost 2 bases and J lost 0 bases; the stretch between them is 14 bases long. The chain is made from TRBV10-3 and TRBJ2-1; the D gene cannot be resolved reliably. Sequenced input: naive CD4+ T cells sorted from blood. This specimen's cell subset or site label, per the study, means: CD45RA+ positively selected. The receptor was isolated from a woman under 40 in good health. CDR3 protein: CAISEPLFRNSYNEQFF. At the DNA level, the sequence is TGTGCCATCAGTGAGCCCCTTTTCCGGAACTCCTACAATGAGCAGTTCTTC.